These 14 T cell receptor beta chains were sequenced from one sample in a study of post-analysis software for immune sequencing data. General study results and limits: The study found TRBV5-6, TRBV5-1 and TRBV20-1 among about five TRBV segments more frequent in patients than controls.

Antigens of these TCRs are unknown. TCR beta libraries were prepared from cDNA with unique molecular identifiers. Each CDR3 protein gets one entry after TCRdb re-called the PCR reads with MiXCR. The sample lists approximately 730,000 distinct CDR3 sequences, roughly 29% occurring once. Sequenced material: blood. These TCRs come from a girl aged 5-17 years with multiple sclerosis.

This clonotype has just one count. The chain links TRBV20-1 to TRBJ1-6; D is possibly TRBD1 (6 bases). Germline-derived CDR1 and CDR2 are DFQATT and SNEGSKA (reference sequence). The CDR3 runs 13 residues. Trimming shortened V by 4 bases and J by 7 bases, and 11 bases separated the two germline ends. CDR3 amino acids: CSATTGHNSPLHF. DNA of the CDR3: TGCAGTGCTACTACAGGGCACAATTCACCCCTCCACTTT.

This clonotype was found a few times. V is TRBV27 and J is TRBJ2-6, with 8 positions matching TRBD1. This CDR3 comprises 16 residues. V was pared by 8 bases and J by 1 base, with 7 bases of the junction left unmatched. Germline loops: CDR1 MNHEY, CDR2 SMNVEV (reference sequence). CDR3 nucleotide sequence: TGTGCCAGCCGCGACAGGGGCTTATCTGGGGCCAACGTCCTGACTTTC. Its protein is CASRDRGLSGANVLTF.

The gene calls are TRBV2 and TRBJ2-1; 9 bases are a match to TRBD2. CDR3 length equals 13 residues. Germline-derived CDR1 and CDR2 are SNHLY and FYNNEI. Germline trimming cut 5 bases from V and 13 bases from J; bases unmatched to any gene: 9. The CDR3 bases are TGTGCCAGCAGTTGGACTAGCGAGGAGACCCAGTTCTTC. It specifies CASSWTSEETQFF.

This clonotype has just a few counts. The chain employs TRBV6-6 and TRBJ1-6; D is unclear. Looked up from germline, CDR1 is MNHNY and CDR2 is SVGAGI (reference sequence). With 2 bases removed from V and 16 bases from J, the gap between germline ends came to 18 bases. CDR3 length equals 14 residues. This chain's CDR3 is CASSYTGTAPNLHF. The CDR3 DNA reads as TGTGCCAGCAGTTACACCGGTACAGCCCCGAATCTCCACTTT.

The CDR3, as DNA: TGTGCCAGCAGCGGGCCGGGTGTCGAGACCCAGTACTTC. Residues: CASSGPGVETQYF. This rearrangement joins TRBV7-2 to TRBJ2-5; D gene unclear. This CDR3 has 13 amino acids. Germline CDR1 reads SGHTA; CDR2 reads FQGNSA. V gave up 5 bases and J gave up 5 bases, with 12 bases separating them. The full variable domain, with the rest looked up from reference TRBV7-2 and TRBJ2-5, is GAGVSQSPSNKVTEKGKDVELRCDPISGHTALYWYRQSLGQGLEFLIYFQGNSAPDKSGLPSDRFSAERTGGSVSTLTIQRTQQEDSAVYLCASSGPGVETQYFGPGTRLLVL.

The sample holds a few counts of this clonotype. The chain carries TRBV7-8 and TRBJ2-5; D is possibly TRBD2 (7 bases). This CDR3 is built from 16 residues. CDR1 and CDR2 (germline): SGHVS, FQNEAQ. Trimming removed 4 bases at V and 5 bases at J, with 20 bases between. The DNA for the CDR3 is TGTGCCAGCAGCTCCCGGCAGGGGAGGGCGACTGAGACCCAGTACTTC. The encoded protein is CASSSRQGRATETQYF.

Only a few counts were recorded for this clonotype. This chain connects TRBV7-2 to TRBJ1-2, with D possibly TRBD1 on 6 matching bases. Deletions cut 6 bases from V and 4 bases from J, with 15 bases between. Germline V gene data show CDR1 as SGHTA and CDR2 as FQGNSA. CDR3 length: 14 amino acids. The CDR3 sequence: CASRHYRVPYGYTF. The DNA for the CDR3 is TGTGCCAGCAGGCATTACAGGGTCCCCTATGGCTACACCTTC.

In this sample, this clonotype turned up a few times. The chain is built from TRBV20-1 and TRBJ2-3; TRBD2 matches 9 bases. The CDR3 totals 15 residues. The V and J ends lost 0 bases and 3 bases, in that order; junction bases with no gene match: 4. Germline V gene lookup returns CDR1 DFQATT and CDR2 SNEGSKA (reference sequence). The CDR3, as DNA: TGCAGTGCTAGAGAGGCGGGAGGGCGGACAGATACGCAGTATTTT. Residues: CSAREAGGRTDTQYF.

This clonotype was observed a few times. The chain uses TRBV6-2 or TRBV6-3 and TRBJ2-7; D assignment may be TRBD1 or TRBD2 (5 bases each). The germline V and J ends were trimmed by 5 bases and 0 bases, with 17 bases remaining between them. Germline assignment: CDR1 MNHEY and CDR2 SVGEGT. CDR3 length equals 16 residues. CDR3 protein: CASSRPVGARSYEQYF. CDR3 bases: TGTGCCAGCAGTCGACCGGTCGGGGCCCGCTCCTACGAGCAGTACTTC.

The chain's CDR3 is CASKSGGSGEQFF. CDR3 bases: TGTGCCAGCAAGAGCGGGGGGTCGGGAGAGCAGTTCTTC. The chain couples TRBV2 to TRBJ2-1; TRBD2 agrees at 9 bases. The CDR3 sequence is 13 residues long. After removal of 7 bases from V and 10 bases from J, the junction contained 8 bases not matched to a gene. Per the germline V gene, CDR1 is SNHLY and CDR2 is FYNNEI.

The V and J genes are TRBV20-1 and TRBJ2-1; perhaps TRBD2 as D (6 bases). Trimming took off 0 bases at V and 0 bases at J, with 12 bases between the two ends. The CDR3 is 16 residues long. Germline V lookup: CDR1 DFQATT, CDR2 SNEGSKA (reference sequence). This CDR3 reads CSARELAPSSYNEQFF. The CDR3 DNA reads as TGCAGTGCTAGAGAGCTAGCGCCGAGCTCCTACAATGAGCAGTTCTTC.

V and J are TRBV6-5 and TRBJ2-5, with TRBD2 as a possible D gene (6 bases). Germline assignment: CDR1 MNHEY and CDR2 SVGAGI. This CDR3 spans 17 amino acids. V gave up 2 bases and J gave up 2 bases, with 18 bases separating them. The CDR3: CASSYRSFAGGQETQYF. CDR3 DNA: TGTGCCAGCAGTTACCGGTCGTTCGCCGGGGGACAAGAGACCCAGTACTTC.

This clonotype was found many times. The gene calls are TRBV29-1 and TRBJ2-3, with TRBD2 as a possible D gene (6 bases). The CDR3 runs to 15 residues. CDR1 and CDR2 from the germline V gene are SQVTM and ANQGSEA. The V gene lost 6 bases and the J gene lost 1 base, with 17 bases spanning the gap. The chain's CDR3 is CSVARLGEGTDTQYF. Written as DNA, the CDR3 is TGCAGCGTCGCCCGACTGGGGGAGGGCACAGATACGCAGTATTTT.

This chain uses TRBV3-1 with TRBJ2-2; D perhaps matches TRBD2 (7 bases). The V gene lost 2 bases and the J gene lost 5 bases, with 18 bases spanning the gap. The CDR3 loop spans 17 amino acids. Germline lookup yields CDR1 LGHDT and CDR2 YNNKEL (reference sequence). The CDR3 loop reads CASSQNRGALGTGELFF. In DNA, the CDR3 is TGTGCCAGCAGCCAAAATCGGGGGGCGCTGGGGACCGGGGAGCTGTTTTTT.